Only a few counts were recorded for the clone carrying this T cell receptor (beta chain). Its specificity is not known. The CDR3 has 15 amino acids. CDR1 and CDR2 from the germline V gene are ENHRY and SYGVKD. The ends were cut back, 3 bases at V and 0 bases at J, with 10 bases in the middle. The data were taken from a study of blood T cells in healthy people across ages. Study conclusions and caveats: One million T cells yielded diversity estimates that were considered underestimates. Leaving the PBMCs unsorted stopped any conclusive comparison of naive versus antigen-experienced cells.

The second PCR ran about 6 to 12 cycles with a sample-barcoded 5' primer and J-beta primers. The template-switch adaptor, which had 12 random nucleotides, put a tag on each cDNA molecule. TCRdb redid the calling of the 5' RACE reads with MiXCR, one entry per CDR3 protein. The sample shows around 1,800,000 distinct CDR3 sequences, about 39% of them seen only once. Per-sample PBMC isolation yielded at least 6.5 million cells. This TCR derives from a human donor in good health. V usage is TRBV10-3 and J usage is TRBJ2-3; D remains unclear. Sample: blood. CDR3 coding DNA: TGTGCCATCAGTGAATTCGGGTCTAGCACAGATACGCAGTATTTT. As protein: CAISEFGSSTDTQYF.